This TCR beta chain is from a study of T cells in tuberculosis. The wider study: This South African cohort compared adolescents with or without latent tuberculosis against adults with active tuberculosis. Broader study findings: Using the GMM-specific repertoire gave 85% to 90% accuracy versus roughly 74% with motifs. Active tuberculosis cases were adults; controls were adolescents. Smaller alpha distances in active tuberculosis partly reflected shorter CDR3-alpha lengths.

A word on this clone: Its cognate antigen is unknown.

Generated by immunoSEQ multiplex PCR, the TCRdb table keeps only in-frame clones and is missing some. Of around 33,000 clones in the sample, just under 95% were seen once. The receptor comes from a donor aged 10 to 29 with latent tuberculosis or without tuberculosis infection. Some clones in this sample may be carry-over from other donors' samples. The source material was PBMCs.

The CDR3 here is CASSLTSGGGEQFF. The CDR3 DNA is TGCGCCAGCAGTTTGACTAGCGGGGGAGGTGAGCAGTTCTTC. The chain couples TRBV10-1 to TRBJ2-1, with 12 bases aligning to TRBD2. V gave up 5 bases and J gave up 9 bases; unmatched junction bases: 5. There are 14 residues in the CDR3. The germline V gene has CDR1 WNHNN and CDR2 SYGVQD (reference sequence).